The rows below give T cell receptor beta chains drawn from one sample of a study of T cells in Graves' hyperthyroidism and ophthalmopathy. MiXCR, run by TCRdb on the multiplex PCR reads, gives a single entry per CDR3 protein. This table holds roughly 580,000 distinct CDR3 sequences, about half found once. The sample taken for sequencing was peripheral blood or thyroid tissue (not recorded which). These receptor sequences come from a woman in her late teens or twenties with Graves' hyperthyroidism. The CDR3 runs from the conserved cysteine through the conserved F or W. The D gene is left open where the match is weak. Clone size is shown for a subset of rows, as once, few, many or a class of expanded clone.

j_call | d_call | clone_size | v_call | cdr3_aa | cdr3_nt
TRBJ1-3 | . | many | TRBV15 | CATSIYSLGDTIYF | TGTGCCACCAGTATTTACAGTCTCGGGGACACCATATATTTT
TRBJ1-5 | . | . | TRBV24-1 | CASSFGGYQPQHF | TGTGCCAGCAGTTTCGGCGGATATCAGCCCCAGCATTTT
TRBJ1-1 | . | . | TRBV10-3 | CASSYSWGNTEAFF | TGTGCCAGCAGTTACTCATGGGGGAACACTGAAGCTTTCTTT
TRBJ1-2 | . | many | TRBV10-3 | CAISEGAGYGYTF | TGTGCCATCAGTGAAGGCGCAGGGTATGGCTACACCTTC
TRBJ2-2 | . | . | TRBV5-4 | CASSQVPPSNTGELFF | TGTGCCAGCAGCCAAGTTCCACCCTCGAACACCGGGGAGCTGTTTTTT
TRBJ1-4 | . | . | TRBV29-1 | CSARTGQGEKLFF | TGCAGCGCCCGAACGGGACAAGGGGAAAAACTGTTTTTT
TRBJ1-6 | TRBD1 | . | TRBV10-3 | CAITEGQGASSPLHF | TGTGCCATCACCGAAGGACAGGGGGCGAGTTCACCCCTCCACTTT
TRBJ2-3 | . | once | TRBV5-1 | CASSLGRNTDTQYF | TGCGCCAGCAGCTTGGGACGGAACACAGATACGCAGTATTTT
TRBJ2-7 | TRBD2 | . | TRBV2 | CASTRGSLDNEQYF | TGTGCCAGCACTCGCGGGAGTCTGGACAATGAGCAGTACTTC
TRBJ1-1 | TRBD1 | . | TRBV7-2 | CASSVRDRAGNTGAFF | TGTGCCAGCAGCGTACGAGACAGGGCGGGGAACACTGGAGCTTTCTTT
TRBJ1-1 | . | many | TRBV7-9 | CASSLWEGMNTEAFF | TGTGCCAGCAGCTTATGGGAGGGGATGAACACTGAAGCTTTCTTT
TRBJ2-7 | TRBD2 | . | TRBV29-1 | CSAGGEGEGYEQYF | TGCAGCGCCGGGGGGGAGGGGGAAGGATACGAGCAGTACTTC
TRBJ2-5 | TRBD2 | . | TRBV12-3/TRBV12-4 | CATVLAGGNQETQYF | TGTGCCACCGTACTAGCGGGAGGTAATCAAGAGACCCAGTACTTC
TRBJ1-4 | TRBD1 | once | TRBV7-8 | CASSHPPGQGGEKLFF | TGTGCCAGCAGCCACCCTCCGGGACAGGGAGGTGAAAAACTGTTTTTT
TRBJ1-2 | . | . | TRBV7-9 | CASSTRPGQVSNYGYTF | TGTGCCAGCAGCACAAGACCCGGTCAAGTATCTAACTATGGCTACACCTTC
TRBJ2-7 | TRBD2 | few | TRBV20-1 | CSARPRLAEAYEQYF | TGCAGTGCTAGACCCCGACTAGCGGAGGCCTACGAGCAGTACTTC
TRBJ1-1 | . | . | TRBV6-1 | CASSEVENTEAFF | TGTGCCAGCAGTGAAGTTGAGAACACTGAAGCTTTCTTT
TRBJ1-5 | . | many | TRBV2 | CASSDGRGAINQPQHF | TGTGCCAGCAGTGACGGGCGCGGGGCCATCAATCAGCCCCAGCATTTT
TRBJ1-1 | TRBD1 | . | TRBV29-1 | CSAAGTGVEAFF | TGCAGCGCAGCCGGGACAGGGGTTGAAGCTTTCTTT
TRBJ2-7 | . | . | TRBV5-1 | CASSLEPGVDEQYF | TGCGCCAGCAGCTTGGAGCCGGGGGTAGACGAGCAGTACTTC
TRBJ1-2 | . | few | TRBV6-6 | CASSFDRLDPLGYTF | TGTGCCAGCAGTTTCGACCGGCTGGACCCATTGGGCTACACCTTC
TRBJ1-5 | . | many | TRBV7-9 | CASSSGVGPSHF | TGTGCCAGCAGCTCCGGGGTGGGGCCTTCACATTTT
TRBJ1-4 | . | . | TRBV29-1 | CSVEDRDPQPNEKLFF | TGCAGCGTTGAAGATCGGGACCCCCAACCCAATGAAAAACTGTTTTTT
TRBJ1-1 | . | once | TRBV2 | CASSEGGGRKAFF | TGTGCCAGCAGTGAAGGGGGGGGGCGCAAAGCTTTCTTT
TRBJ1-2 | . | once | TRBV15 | CATSSDRSLYGYTF | TGTGCCACCAGCAGCGACAGGAGTTTGTATGGCTACACCTTC
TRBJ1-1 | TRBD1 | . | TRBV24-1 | CAWSIGQGALLAFF | TGTGCCTGGAGTATTGGACAGGGCGCCTTATTAGCTTTCTTT
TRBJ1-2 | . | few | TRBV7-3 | CASSFGAGYGYTF | TGTGCCAGCAGCTTCGGCGCAGGGTATGGCTACACCTTC
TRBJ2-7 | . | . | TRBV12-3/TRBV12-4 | CASSLSSLEQYF | TGTGCCAGCAGTTTATCGTCCCTCGAGCAGTACTTC
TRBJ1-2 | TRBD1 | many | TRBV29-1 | CSAPGQGAVGYTF | TGCAGCGCTCCGGGACAGGGAGCTGTCGGCTACACCTTC
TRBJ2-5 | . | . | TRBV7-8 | CASSYSWRLSETQYF | TGTGCCAGCAGTTACTCTTGGCGTTTGAGTGAGACCCAGTACTTC
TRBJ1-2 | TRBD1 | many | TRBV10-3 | CAIRDPGQGNYGYTF | TGTGCCATCAGGGATCCGGGACAGGGGAACTATGGCTACACCTTC
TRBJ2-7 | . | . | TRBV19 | CASSTVESNYEQYF | TGTGCCAGTAGTACCGTCGAGTCCAACTACGAGCAGTACTTC
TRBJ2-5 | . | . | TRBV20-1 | CSAESGQQETQYF | TGCAGTGCAGAATCTGGACAGCAAGAGACCCAGTACTTC
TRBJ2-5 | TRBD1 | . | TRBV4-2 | CASSQDQGDRGETQYF | TGTGCCAGCAGCCAAGATCAAGGTGACAGGGGAGAGACCCAGTACTTC
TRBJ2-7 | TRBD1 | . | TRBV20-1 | CSARWDRSSYEQYF | TGCAGTGCTCGCTGGGACAGGAGCTCCTACGAGCAGTACTTC
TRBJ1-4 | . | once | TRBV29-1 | CSVAGGQATNEKLFF | TGCAGCGTTGCTGGTGGTCAGGCAACTAATGAAAAACTGTTTTTT
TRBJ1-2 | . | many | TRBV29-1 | CSVEEAGSYGYTF | TGCAGCGTTGAAGAGGCAGGCAGCTATGGCTACACCTTC
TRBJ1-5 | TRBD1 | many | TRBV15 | CATSRTGTAVMEPQHF | TGTGCCACCAGCAGAACCGGGACAGCGGTGATGGAGCCCCAGCATTTT
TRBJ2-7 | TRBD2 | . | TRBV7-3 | CASSLIVSGRGEQYF | TGTGCCAGCAGCTTAATTGTTAGCGGGAGAGGCGAGCAGTACTTC
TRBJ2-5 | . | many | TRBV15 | CATSLFLRETQYF | TGTGCCACCAGTCTCTTCTTGCGGGAGACCCAGTACTTC
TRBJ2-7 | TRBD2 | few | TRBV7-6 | CASSQASGRALEQYF | TGCGCCAGCAGCCAAGCTAGCGGGAGGGCTCTGGAGCAGTACTTC
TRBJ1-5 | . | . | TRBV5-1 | CASSVSGTENQPQHF | TGCGCCAGCAGCGTTTCCGGGACGGAGAATCAGCCCCAGCATTTT
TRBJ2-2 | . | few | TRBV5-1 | CASSLAREAGELFF | TGCGCCAGCAGCTTGGCCAGGGAGGCCGGGGAGCTGTTTTTT
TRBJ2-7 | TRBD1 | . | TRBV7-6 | CASSQDRESSYEQYF | TGTGCCAGCAGCCAAGACAGGGAGAGCTCCTACGAGCAGTACTTC
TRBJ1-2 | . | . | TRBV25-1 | CASRGSSGLYGYTF | TGTGCCAGCAGAGGATCCTCCGGTCTCTATGGCTACACCTTC
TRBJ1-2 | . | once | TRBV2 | CASLRTAHGYTF | TGTGCCAGCCTGAGGACAGCTCATGGCTACACCTTC